This TCR beta chain was documented in a study of blood T cell repertoires in COVID-19. Study summary: T cells, B-cell-depleted T cells, or PBMCs provided the cDNA or gDNA that served as material.

Sequenced by immunoSEQ multiplex PCR; TCRdb stores in-frame clones only, minus some. The sample has approximately 280,000 clones, about 89% seen once; the top ten hold under 3%. This clone was recorded once. The CDR3 has 16 residues. Trimming took 6 bases from V and 6 from J, leaving 20 bases between them. In germline, CDR1 is MDHEN, CDR2 SYDVKM. The study drew participants aged about 18 to 89 years from about two dozen US areas. Two negative PCRs, clearance, or symptom resolution were required of recovered Cohort 3 donors. Input material: PBMCs or T cells enriched from blood (not recorded which). The receptor was isolated from a woman younger than 30 who had recovered from COVID-19. The chain uses TRBV28 and TRBJ1-4, with a tentative D call TRBD1 (6 bases). CDR3 in DNA: TGTGCCAGCAGAACGACGGGCGACAGGTCGCATGAAAAACTGTTTTTT. It codes for CASRTTGDRSHEKLFF.